This T cell receptor (beta chain) was observed in a study of vaccination and CD4 T cells after COVID-19. About the study: Collection of post-COVID samples occurred a median approximately 93 days after diagnosis, spanning a range of 35 to 161.

Documented treatment: approximately nine-day PBMC culture with coronavirus spike peptide pools or control peptides (ViraFEST assay). Remarks on this clonotype: Its specificity is unknown.

Cultured CD4+ T-cell DNA underwent Oncomine TCR Beta short-read sequencing. One entry per CDR3 protein results from TCRdb running MiXCR on the PCR reads. The sample lists tens of thousands of distinct CDR3 sequences, 60% occurring once. V was shortened by 4 bases and J by 3 bases, with 15 bases between the two germline ends. CDR3 length equals 14 residues. Germline CDR1 is DFQATT and CDR2 is SNEGSKA (reference sequence). The chain joins TRBV20-1 to TRBJ2-5, with a tentative D call TRBD2 (6 bases). The sample consisted of CD4+ T cells from blood, cultured in vitro, taken after SARS-CoV-2 vaccination. The TCR was taken from a human donor who received a COVID-19 vaccine. The chain's CDR3 is CSAKRDGGEETQYF. CDR3 in DNA: TGCAGTGCTAAAAGAGATGGCGGGGAAGAGACCCAGTACTTC.